These 21 T cell receptor beta chains were sequenced from one sample in a study of CD8 T cells in Susac syndrome. Reverse transcription of about 0.5 to 1 ug RNA used random hexamers. One entry per CDR3 protein, called by TCRdb with MiXCR from the immunoSEQ multiplex PCR reads. The repertoire has some 130,000 distinct CDR3 sequences, 95% of them found once; the top ten carry roughly 0.2%. Sequencing was performed on CD8+ T cells from PBMCs. Every receptor here comes from a human donor with Susac syndrome.

V usage is TRBV4-1 and J usage is TRBJ1-1, with 7 bases matching TRBD1. This CDR3 comprises 14 residues. V trimming: 3 bases; J trimming: 4 bases; junction bases outside the gene matches: 5. The germline CDR1 and CDR2 sequences are MGHRA and YSYEKL. The CDR3 loop reads CASSHEGQITEAFF. CDR3 in DNA: TGCGCCAGCAGCCATGAGGGACAGATCACTGAAGCTTTCTTT.

This clonotype turned up a few times. This chain links TRBV9 with TRBJ2-7; 8 nucleotides line up with TRBD1. The CDR3 runs 15 residues. Trimming took 3 bases from V and 7 from J; bases not matched to a gene: 12. CDR1 is SGDLS, CDR2 YYNGEE, per germline. CDR3 sequence (DNA): TGTGCCAGCAGCGCTTCAGGGACAGGATGGTCGGAGCAGTACTTC. As protein: CASSASGTGWSEQYF. The whole variable domain, filled in from reference TRBV9 and TRBJ2-7, reads DSGVTQTPKHLITATGQRVTLRCSPRSGDLSVYWYQQSLDQGLQFLIQYYNGEERAKGNILERFSAQQFPDLHSELNLSSLELGDSALYFCASSASGTGWSEQYFGPGTRLTVT.

The chain carries TRBV28 and TRBJ2-7; no clear D. This CDR3 region has 13 residues. V shed 1 base and J shed 3 bases, with 7 bases lying between them. Per the germline V gene, CDR1 is MDHEN and CDR2 is SYDVKM. The CDR3 DNA reads as TGTGCCAGCAGTTTATACAGCCTCTACGAGCAGTACTTC. Its translation is CASSLYSLYEQYF.

This chain connects TRBV6-2 or TRBV6-3 to TRBJ1-2, with D unclear. Germline values: CDR1 MNHEY, CDR2 SVGEGT. The CDR3 spans 13 residues. The V end was cut by 4 bases, the J end by 8 bases, with 14 bases between. Here the CDR3 DNA reads TGTGCCAGCAGTTCCCCGGACCTTCTAGGCTACACCTTC. Its translation is CASSSPDLLGYTF.

The chain joins TRBV5-6 to TRBJ1-1; 7 bases map to TRBD1. The length of the CDR3 is 12 residues. After removal of 0 bases from V and 11 bases from J, the junction contained 4 bases not matched to a gene. Germline CDR1 reads SGHDT; CDR2 reads YYEEEE. CDR3: CASSLGTGGAFF. The CDR3 DNA follows: TGTGCCAGCAGCTTGGGGACAGGTGGGGCTTTCTTT.

V usage is TRBV29-1 and J usage is TRBJ1-1; D gene ambiguous. V lost 3 bases and J lost 1, with 6 bases in between. CDR3 size: 12 residues. CDR1 is SQVTM, CDR2 ANQGSEA, per germline. The CDR3 reads CSVEGSNTEAFF. CDR3 nucleotides: TGCAGCGTTGAGGGCTCGAACACTGAAGCTTTCTTT.

V usage is TRBV9 and J usage is TRBJ2-7, with D perhaps being TRBD1 or TRBD2 (7 bases each). Deletions cut 4 bases from V and 2 bases from J, with 19 bases between. This CDR3 is 16 amino acids long. Per the germline V gene, CDR1 is SGDLS and CDR2 is YYNGEE. CDR3 in amino acids: CASSSGGRETPYEQYF. CDR3 coding DNA: TGTGCCAGCAGCTCAGGGGGGCGGGAGACCCCCTACGAGCAGTACTTC.

This clonotype has only one observation. The CDR3 sequence: CASSQENRGSTEAFF. The DNA of the CDR3 is TGCGCCAGCAGCCAAGAGAACAGGGGATCCACTGAAGCTTTCTTT. The V and J genes are TRBV4-1 and TRBJ1-1; the match to TRBD1 covers 7 bases. J was trimmed by 4 bases and V by 0 bases; bases with no gene match: 5. CDR3 length: 15 residues. Germline V CDR1 and CDR2: MGHRA, YSYEKL.

V is TRBV5-6 and J is TRBJ1-2; the match to TRBD1 covers 10 bases. Germline V gene lookup returns CDR1 SGHDT and CDR2 YYEEEE. V shed 3 bases and J 6 bases; nucleotides not matched to a gene: 5. The CDR3 extends over 14 amino acids. CDR3 region: CASSWGTGADGYTF. CDR3 nucleotides: TGTGCCAGCAGCTGGGGGACAGGGGCGGATGGCTACACCTTC.

The gene calls are TRBV29-1 and TRBJ1-1; no firm D call. The CDR3 length is 12 residues. CDR1 SQVTM and CDR2 ANQGSEA come from the germline V gene. Between the trimmed V and J ends, which lost 3 bases and 4 bases, there was a span of 9 bases. CDR3 in amino acids: CSVDPASTEAFF. Here the CDR3 DNA reads TGCAGCGTTGATCCTGCGAGCACTGAAGCTTTCTTT.

The chain carries TRBV7-2 and TRBJ2-7; 8 nucleotides line up with TRBD1. The CDR3 sequence is 14 residues long. Trimming took 6 bases from V and 4 from J; bases not matched to a gene: 8. Per the germline V gene, CDR1 is SGHTA and CDR2 is FQGNSA. The CDR3 nucleotides are TGTGCCAGCAGACCAGCTGACAGGGGATACGAGCAGTACTTC. Protein: CASRPADRGYEQYF.

The genes are TRBV29-1 and TRBJ1-2; 9 bases are a match to TRBD1. There are 15 residues in the CDR3. V gave up 1 base and J gave up 3 bases; unmatched junction bases: 6. Germline-derived CDR1 and CDR2 are SQVTM and ANQGSEA. CDR3 nucleotides: TGCAGCGTTGAAGTAGCGGACAGGGGTTACTATGGCTACACCTTC. It translates to CSVEVADRGYYGYTF.

The V gene is TRBV20-1, the J gene TRBJ1-1; D is unclear. The CDR3 length is 12 residues. Germline V gene sequence: CDR1 DFQATT, CDR2 SNEGSKA (reference sequence). Trimming left V 5 bases short and J 7 bases short, with 14 bases between. This CDR3 reads CSAARGLGEAFF. The DNA for the CDR3 is TGCAGTGCTGCCCGTGGACTTGGTGAAGCTTTCTTT.

The chain combines TRBV4-1 with TRBJ2-1; 9 bases map to TRBD1. Germline assignment: CDR1 MGHRA and CDR2 YSYEKL. This CDR3 has 15 residues. J gave up 4 bases and V 5 bases, and 6 bases lay outside the gene matches. In DNA form, the CDR3 reads TGCGCCAGCAGCGGAACAGGGGGCGTTTACAATGAGCAGTTCTTC. Its protein is CASSGTGGVYNEQFF.

The rearrangement joins TRBV4-1 to TRBJ2-3, with a possible D match to TRBD2 (6 bases). Trimming took 4 bases from V and 4 from J, leaving 18 bases between them. The CDR3 extends over 16 amino acids. Germline V gene lookup returns CDR1 MGHRA and CDR2 YSYEKL. The CDR3 DNA sequence: TGCGCCAGCAGCCCGCCGGGGCGGGATGTCGCAGATACGCAGTATTTT. It is translated as CASSPPGRDVADTQYF.

This chain links TRBV7-3 with TRBJ2-3; 8 positions agree with TRBD1. V lost 1 base, J lost 2 bases, and 11 bases stayed unmatched. CDR1 is SGHTA and CDR2 is FQGTGA in the germline V gene. The CDR3 has 18 amino acids. DNA for the CDR3: TGTGCCAGCAGCTTAATACGATGGACAGGGTTGTTCACAGATACGCAGTATTTT. Protein: CASSLIRWTGLFTDTQYF.

This clonotype appeared once. The chain has TRBV24-1 and TRBJ2-1; TRBD2 matches 8 bases. The germline CDR1 and CDR2 sequences are KGHDR and SFDVKD. This CDR3 has 16 amino acids. V was pared by 4 bases and J by 7 bases, with 11 bases of the junction left unmatched. The CDR3 is CATSDNSGLVINEQFF. The CDR3 DNA is TGTGCCACCAGTGACAACTCGGGACTAGTCATAAATGAGCAGTTCTTC.

Here the CDR3 reads CASSQVGDVFF. CDR3 bases: TGCGCCAGCAGCCAAGTAGGCGACGTGTTTTTT. The rearrangement uses TRBV4-1 and TRBJ1-4; D remains ambiguous. The CDR3 contains 11 residues. Trimming stripped 1 base from V and 15 bases from J, with 9 bases between. Germline CDR1 and CDR2: MGHRA and YSYEKL.

The chain is built from TRBV5-1 and TRBJ2-4, with D hard to call. Germline CDR1 reads SGHRS; CDR2 reads YFSETQ. V was shortened by 0 bases and J by 8 bases, with 12 bases between the two germline ends. The CDR3 extends over 14 amino acids. CDR3 sequence reads: CASSLEAVGDIQYF. As DNA, the CDR3 is TGCGCCAGCAGCTTGGAGGCGGTTGGGGACATTCAGTACTTC.

For the CDR3, the DNA is TGCAGCGTTGTAGAACCCAACTATGGCTACACCTTC. Protein: CSVVEPNYGYTF. The chain couples TRBV29-1 to TRBJ1-2; D ambiguous. Germline CDR1 and CDR2: SQVTM and ANQGSEA. This CDR3 is built from 12 residues. Trimming removed 4 bases from V and 2 bases from J, with 8 bases in between.

V is TRBV5-1 and J is TRBJ1-5; D is perhaps TRBD1 (5 bases). The CDR3 sequence is 15 residues long. Deletions cut 1 base from V and 7 bases from J, with 15 bases between. CDR1 SGHRS and CDR2 YFSETQ come from the germline V gene. CDR3 protein: CASSLQGSGGQPQHF. CDR3 bases: TGCGCCAGCAGCTTGCAGGGCAGTGGTGGGCAGCCCCAGCATTTT.